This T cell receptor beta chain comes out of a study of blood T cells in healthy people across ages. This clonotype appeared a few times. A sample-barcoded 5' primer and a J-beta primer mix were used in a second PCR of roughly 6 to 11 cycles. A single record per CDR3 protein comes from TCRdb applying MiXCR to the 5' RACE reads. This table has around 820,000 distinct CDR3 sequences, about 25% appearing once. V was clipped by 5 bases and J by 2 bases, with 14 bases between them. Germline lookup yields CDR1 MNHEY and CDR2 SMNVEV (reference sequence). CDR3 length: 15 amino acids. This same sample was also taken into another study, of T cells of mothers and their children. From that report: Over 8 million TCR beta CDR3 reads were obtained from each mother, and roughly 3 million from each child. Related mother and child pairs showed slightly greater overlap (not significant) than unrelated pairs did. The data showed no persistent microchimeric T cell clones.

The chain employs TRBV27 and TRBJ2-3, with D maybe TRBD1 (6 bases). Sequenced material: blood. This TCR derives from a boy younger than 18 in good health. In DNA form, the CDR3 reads TGTGCCAGCAGTCCAGAGACAGGCTCCACAGATACGCAGTATTTT. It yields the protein CASSPETGSTDTQYF.